This T cell receptor beta chain appears in the sequencing data of a study of low-dose radiotherapy and immunotherapy resistance in tumors. This clonotype was recorded at least ten times. Between the trimmed V and J ends, which lost 3 bases and 7 bases, there was a span of 12 bases. This CDR3 is 13 amino acids long. The germline CDR1 and CDR2 sequences are LNHNV and YYDKDF (reference sequence). Primers used for first-strand cDNA, a TRAV- and TRBV-specific set, covered both alpha and beta chains. A constant-region primer paired with the V-primer adapter amplified TCRs over around 18 PCR cycles. mRNA that had been isolated underwent amplification through in vitro transcription. From the reads, TCRdb called clonotypes with MiXCR, one entry per CDR3 protein. The sample records roughly 56,000 distinct CDR3 sequences, under 30% being singletons. Time point specified: after trial treatment. The treatment was: LDRT plus nivolumab, ipilimumab, low-dose cyclophosphamide and aspirin (RACIN trial).

The chain employs TRBV15 and TRBJ1-1; D perhaps matches TRBD1 (5 bases). This sample comprised PBMCs, obtained after low-dose radiotherapy plus immunotherapy. The TCR was taken from a male donor with prostate cancer. In DNA, the CDR3 is TGTGCCACCAGCAGTAGGGGTGAGGATGAAGCTTTCTTT. This sequence encodes CATSSRGEDEAFF.